Listed below are T cell receptor beta chains from one sample, sequenced in a study of blood T cell repertoires in COVID-19. The table came from immunoSEQ multiplex PCR; TCRdb's copy has only in-frame clones and leaves some out. Of 25,000 or so clones detected, roughly 80% appear once; the ten largest clones hold almost 25%. Sequenced sample: peripheral blood. The origin of the receptors is a human donor in a cohort sampled during active COVID-19. Each CDR3 is given with its conserved first and last residue. The D gene is left open where the match is weak. The size field is filled for only some rows; it gives once, few, many or a size class.

CDR3 length: 16
J gene: TRBJ2-5
D gene: TRBD2
V gene: TRBV25-1
clone size: NA
CDR3 DNA: TGTGCCAGCAGGGATGCGCTAGCGGGAGTGGGGGAGACCCAGTACTTC
CDR3 protein: CASRDALAGVGETQYF

CDR3 length: 13
J gene: TRBJ1-1
D gene: NA
V gene: TRBV19
clone size: NA
CDR3 DNA: TGTGCCAGTACCGCGGGGGCTGGGACTGAAGCTTTCTTT
CDR3 protein: CASTAGAGTEAFF

CDR3 length: 13
J gene: TRBJ1-1
D gene: TRBD1
V gene: TRBV12-3/TRBV12-4
clone size: NA
CDR3 DNA: TGTGCCAGCAGTTCGACAGGGGGCTCCCGAGCTTTCTTT
CDR3 protein: CASSSTGGSRAFF

CDR3 length: 15
J gene: TRBJ2-1
D gene: TRBD2
V gene: TRBV27
clone size: NA
CDR3 DNA: TGTGCCAGCAGTAAAGAGCGGGGGGCTTTGGATGAGCAGTTCTTC
CDR3 protein: CASSKERGALDEQFF

CDR3 length: 13
J gene: TRBJ1-1
D gene: NA
V gene: TRBV12-3/TRBV12-4
clone size: NA
CDR3 DNA: TGTGCCACCACCGGCGACGGCGGTACTGAAGCTTTCTTT
CDR3 protein: CATTGDGGTEAFF

CDR3 length: 16
J gene: TRBJ2-3
D gene: TRBD2
V gene: TRBV9
clone size: NA
CDR3 DNA: TGTGCCAGCAGCGGGCGACTAGCGGGAGGCGCAGATACGCAGTATTTT
CDR3 protein: CASSGRLAGGADTQYF

CDR3 length: 14
J gene: TRBJ2-7
D gene: TRBD1
V gene: TRBV4-1
clone size: once
CDR3 DNA: TGCGCCAGCAGCCAAGTTGACAGGGAACACGAGCAGTACTTC
CDR3 protein: CASSQVDREHEQYF

CDR3 length: 13
J gene: TRBJ2-1
D gene: TRBD1
V gene: TRBV6-5
clone size: NA
CDR3 DNA: TGTGCCAGCAGCAGGGGGTACTACAATGAGCAGTTCTTC
CDR3 protein: CASSRGYYNEQFF

CDR3 length: 15
J gene: TRBJ2-3
D gene: TRBD1
V gene: TRBV24-1
clone size: NA
CDR3 DNA: TGTGCCACCAGTGACCGACAGGGGGAGACAGATACGCAGTATTTT
CDR3 protein: CATSDRQGETDTQYF

CDR3 length: 15
J gene: TRBJ2-3
D gene: NA
V gene: TRBV7-9
clone size: NA
CDR3 DNA: TGTGCCAGCAGCCGGGGTAGGTCTAGCACAGATACGCAGTATTTT
CDR3 protein: CASSRGRSSTDTQYF

CDR3 length: 15
J gene: TRBJ2-7
D gene: TRBD1
V gene: TRBV28
clone size: NA
CDR3 DNA: TGTGCCAGCAGCCGGACAGGGGAGTTTGGTTACGAGCAGTACTTC
CDR3 protein: CASSRTGEFGYEQYF

CDR3 length: 15
J gene: TRBJ2-1
D gene: TRBD1
V gene: TRBV19
clone size: NA
CDR3 DNA: TGTGCCAGTAGTAAGGACAGGACGCGATACAATGAGCAGTTCTTC
CDR3 protein: CASSKDRTRYNEQFF

CDR3 length: 14
J gene: TRBJ2-1
D gene: TRBD2
V gene: TRBV6-5
clone size: few
CDR3 DNA: TGTGCCAGCAGTCCGAGCGGGAGGACCCCGATTATGTTCTTC
CDR3 protein: CASSPSGRTPIMFF

CDR3 length: 18
J gene: TRBJ2-5
D gene: TRBD1
V gene: TRBV7-6
clone size: NA
CDR3 DNA: TGTGCCAGCAGCCCAGGGACAGCGCCCGAATCCCGGAGGGAGACCCAGTACTTC
CDR3 protein: CASSPGTAPESRRETQYF

CDR3 length: 14
J gene: TRBJ1-2
D gene: TRBD1
V gene: TRBV9
clone size: NA
CDR3 DNA: TGTGCCAGCAGCAAAGAGACAGGGTGGTCTGGCTACACCTTC
CDR3 protein: CASSKETGWSGYTF

CDR3 length: 11
J gene: TRBJ1-2
D gene: TRBD1
V gene: TRBV11-2
clone size: NA
CDR3 DNA: TGTGCCAGCAGCTTAGTAGGGACAGGATACTTC
CDR3 protein: CASSLVGTGYF

CDR3 length: 14
J gene: TRBJ2-7
D gene: NA
V gene: TRBV3-1/TRBV3-2
clone size: NA
CDR3 DNA: TGTGCCAGCAGCCAAGATGCGGGTTTCCGCGAGCAGTACTTC
CDR3 protein: CASSQDAGFREQYF

CDR3 length: 12
J gene: TRBJ1-2
D gene: TRBD1
V gene: TRBV6-1
clone size: medium-sized
CDR3 DNA: TGTGCCAGCAGTGAGGGGACAGCGGGCTACACCTTC
CDR3 protein: CASSEGTAGYTF

CDR3 length: 15
J gene: TRBJ1-5
D gene: NA
V gene: TRBV6-5
clone size: once
CDR3 DNA: TGTGCCAGCAGTTACTCACGGGGGAGCAATCAGCCCCAGCATTTT
CDR3 protein: CASSYSRGSNQPQHF

CDR3 length: 15
J gene: TRBJ2-1
D gene: TRBD1
V gene: TRBV7-9
clone size: NA
CDR3 DNA: TGTGCCAGCAGCTGGGGACAGGGTCTGGAAAATGAGCAGTTCTTC
CDR3 protein: CASSWGQGLENEQFF

CDR3 length: 15
J gene: TRBJ2-7
D gene: NA
V gene: TRBV5-6
clone size: NA
CDR3 DNA: TGTGCCAGCAGCTTGAACTTGCGGGCCCTCTACGAGCAGTACTTC
CDR3 protein: CASSLNLRALYEQYF

CDR3 length: 15
J gene: TRBJ2-5
D gene: NA
V gene: TRBV6-5
clone size: NA
CDR3 DNA: TGTGCCAGCAGTTTGACGCTAGCTGGTTCGGAGACCCAGTACTTC
CDR3 protein: CASSLTLAGSETQYF